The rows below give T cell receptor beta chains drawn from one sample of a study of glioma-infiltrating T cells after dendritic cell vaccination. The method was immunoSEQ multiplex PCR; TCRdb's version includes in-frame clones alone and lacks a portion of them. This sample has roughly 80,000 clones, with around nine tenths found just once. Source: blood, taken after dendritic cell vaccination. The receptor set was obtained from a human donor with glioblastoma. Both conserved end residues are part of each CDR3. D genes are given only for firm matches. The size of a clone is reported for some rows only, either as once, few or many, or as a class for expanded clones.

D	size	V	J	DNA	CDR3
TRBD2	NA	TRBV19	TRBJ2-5	TGTGCCAGTAGTTATGGGACTAGAGTTGGAGAGCAGTACTTC	CASSYGTRVGEQYF
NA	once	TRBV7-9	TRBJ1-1	TGTGCCAGCAGCGAGAGGACAGACCCTGAAGCTTTCTTT	CASSERTDPEAFF
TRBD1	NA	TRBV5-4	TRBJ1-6	TGTGCCAGCAGCCGGGGGACAGGGGGAAATTCACCCCTCCACTTT	CASSRGTGGNSPLHF
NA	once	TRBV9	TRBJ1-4	TGTGCCAGCAGCGTAGCTGTCGCAGAGGGGGAACTGTTTTTT	CASSVAVAEGELFF
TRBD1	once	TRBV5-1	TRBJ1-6	TGCGCCAGCAGGCGACAGGGTGAGGAATCACCCCTCCACTTT	CASRRQGEESPLHF
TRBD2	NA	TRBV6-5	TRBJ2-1	TGTGCCAGCAGTCGCGGGACTAGCGGGCTGGGGGAGCAGTTCTTC	CASSRGTSGLGEQFF
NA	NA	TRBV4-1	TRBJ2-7	TGCGCCAGCAGCCCCGGTCCAGGGGGGTACGAGCAGTACTTC	CASSPGPGGYEQYF
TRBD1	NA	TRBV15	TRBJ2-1	TGTGCCACCAGCATCGGACAGGGTCGGTTCTTC	CATSIGQGRFF
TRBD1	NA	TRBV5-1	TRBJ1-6	TGCGCCAGCAGCCTGGGGACAGGATTCACCTATAATTCACCCCTCCACTTT	CASSLGTGFTYNSPLHF
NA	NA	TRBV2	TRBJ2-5	TGTGCCAGCAGTGAGGTACTCCAAGAGACCCAGTACTTC	CASSEVLQETQYF
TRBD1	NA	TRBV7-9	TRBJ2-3	TGTGCCAGCACTGCAGGGACAGGGGACACAGATACGCAGTATTTT	CASTAGTGDTDTQYF
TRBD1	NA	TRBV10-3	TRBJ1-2	TGTGCCATCAGTGAGGGGACAGGGGGCTGGGGCTACACCTTC	CAISEGTGGWGYTF
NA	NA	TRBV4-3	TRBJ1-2	TGCGCCAGCAGCCAAGACAGGGGTTCTAACTGGGACTATGGCTACACCTTC	CASSQDRGSNWDYGYTF
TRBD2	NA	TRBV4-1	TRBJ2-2	TGCGCCAGCAGCCAAGGGGGACTAGCGGGAGTCGGGACCGGGGAGCTGTTTTTT	CASSQGGLAGVGTGELFF
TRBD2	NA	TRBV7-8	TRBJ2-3	TGTGCCAGCAGACCCGGACTAGCGGGAAGTCCGGAGAGCGCAGATACGCAGTATTTT	CASRPGLAGSPESADTQYF
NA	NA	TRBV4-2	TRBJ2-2	TGTGCCAGCAGCCAAGATACGAGACAGCTCACCGGGGAGCTGTTTTTT	CASSQDTRQLTGELFF
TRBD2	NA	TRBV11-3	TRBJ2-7	TGTGCCAGCAGCCTCGGGAGGACTAGCATCGAGCAGTACTTC	CASSLGRTSIEQYF
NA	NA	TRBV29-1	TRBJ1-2	TGCAGCGTTGTCAGGGATAACTATGGCTACACCTTC	CSVVRDNYGYTF
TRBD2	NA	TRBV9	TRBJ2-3	TGTGCCAGCAGCGTAGCGGGGGGGTCAGATACGCAGTATTTT	CASSVAGGSDTQYF
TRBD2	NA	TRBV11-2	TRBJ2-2	TGTGCCAGCAGCTTAGCGGGGGGGGCCGGGGAGCTGTTTTTT	CASSLAGGAGELFF
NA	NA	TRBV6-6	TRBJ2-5	TGTGCCAGCAGTTACACCCAGGGTCCCCAAGAGACCCAGTACTTC	CASSYTQGPQETQYF
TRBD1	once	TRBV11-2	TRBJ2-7	TGTGCCAGCAGCTTAGACAGGGACAGGGGGCTAAACTTC	CASSLDRDRGLNF
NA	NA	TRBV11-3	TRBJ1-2	TGTGCCAGCAGCCCGCGGGGAGGAAAGAACTATGGCTACACCTTC	CASSPRGGKNYGYTF
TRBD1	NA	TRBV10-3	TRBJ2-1	TGTGCCATCAGTGAGTCGGGGAGGTCAGGGGGCAGTTACAATGAGCAGTTCTTC	CAISESGRSGGSYNEQFF
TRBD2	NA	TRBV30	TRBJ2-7	TGTGCCTGGAGTCGGGGGGGAGTGTACGAGCAGTACTTC	CAWSRGGVYEQYF
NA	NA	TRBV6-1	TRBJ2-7	TGTGCCAGCAGTGATAGACACCACGAGCAGTACTTC	CASSDRHHEQYF
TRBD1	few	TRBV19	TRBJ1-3	TGTGCCAGTAGTTCGTGGACAGGGGGCGCGGAAGGAAACACCATATATTTT	CASSSWTGGAEGNTIYF
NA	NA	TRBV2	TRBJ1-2	TGTGCCAGCAGTGACAGGGCCTATGGCTACACCTTC	CASSDRAYGYTF
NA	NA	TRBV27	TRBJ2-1	TGTGCCAGCAGTCTAACCGGGTCTTACAATGAGCAGTTCTTC	CASSLTGSYNEQFF
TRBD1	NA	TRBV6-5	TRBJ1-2	TGTGCCAGCAGGGACACAGGGGTCAAACTATATGGCTACACCTTC	CASRDTGVKLYGYTF
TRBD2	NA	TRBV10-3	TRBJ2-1	TGTGCCATCAGTGAGTCGGGCGGGAGAGGGAACAATGAGCAGTTCTTC	CAISESGGRGNNEQFF